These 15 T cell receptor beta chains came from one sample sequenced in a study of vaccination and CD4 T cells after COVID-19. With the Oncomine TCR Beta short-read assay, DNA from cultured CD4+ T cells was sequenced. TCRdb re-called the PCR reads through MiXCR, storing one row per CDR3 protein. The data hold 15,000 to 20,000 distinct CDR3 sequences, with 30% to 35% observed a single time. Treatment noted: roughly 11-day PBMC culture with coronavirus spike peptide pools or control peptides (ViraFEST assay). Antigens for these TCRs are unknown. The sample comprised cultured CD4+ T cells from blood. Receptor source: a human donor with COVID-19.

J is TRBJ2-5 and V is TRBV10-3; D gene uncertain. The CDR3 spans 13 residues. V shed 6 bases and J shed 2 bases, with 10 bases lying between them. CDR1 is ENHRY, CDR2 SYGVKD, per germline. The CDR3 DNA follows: TGTGCCATCAGCTCTATGGGTCAAGAGACCCAGTACTTC. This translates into CAISSMGQETQYF.

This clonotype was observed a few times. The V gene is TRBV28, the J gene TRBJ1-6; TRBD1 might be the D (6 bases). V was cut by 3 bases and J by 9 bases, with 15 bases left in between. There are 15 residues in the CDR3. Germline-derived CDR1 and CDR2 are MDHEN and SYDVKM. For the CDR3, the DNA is TGTGCCAGCAGTTTGGGGGACACTGGGGTTTCACCCCTCCACTTT. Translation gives CASSLGDTGVSPLHF.

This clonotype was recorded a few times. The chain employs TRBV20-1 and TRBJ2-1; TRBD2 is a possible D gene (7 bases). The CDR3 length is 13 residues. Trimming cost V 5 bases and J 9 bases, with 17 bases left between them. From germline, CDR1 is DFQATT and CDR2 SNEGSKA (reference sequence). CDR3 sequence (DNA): TGCAGTGCTCGCCGCGGGGGCCCCGGTGAGCAGTTCTTC. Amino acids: CSARRGGPGEQFF.

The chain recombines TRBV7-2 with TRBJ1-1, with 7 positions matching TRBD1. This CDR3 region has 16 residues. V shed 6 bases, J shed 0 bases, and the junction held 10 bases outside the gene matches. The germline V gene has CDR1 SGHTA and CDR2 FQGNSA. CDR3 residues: CASRVQGSAMNTEAFF. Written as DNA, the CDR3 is TGTGCCAGCAGAGTACAGGGGTCGGCAATGAACACTGAAGCTTTCTTT.

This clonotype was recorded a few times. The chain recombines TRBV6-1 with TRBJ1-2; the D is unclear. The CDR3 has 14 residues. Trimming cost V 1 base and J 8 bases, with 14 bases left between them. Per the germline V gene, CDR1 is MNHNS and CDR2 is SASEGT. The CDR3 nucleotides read TGTGCCAGCAGTGAAGTCGGGTCCAGTAGGGGCTACACCTTC. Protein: CASSEVGSSRGYTF.

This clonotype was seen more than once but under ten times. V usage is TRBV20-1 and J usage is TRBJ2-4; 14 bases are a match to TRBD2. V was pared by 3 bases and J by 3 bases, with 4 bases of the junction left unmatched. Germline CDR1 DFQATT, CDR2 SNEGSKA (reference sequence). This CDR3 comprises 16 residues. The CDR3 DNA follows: TGCAGTGCTAGGAAGGGGACTAGCGGGGGCAAAAACATTCAGTACTTC. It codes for CSARKGTSGGKNIQYF.

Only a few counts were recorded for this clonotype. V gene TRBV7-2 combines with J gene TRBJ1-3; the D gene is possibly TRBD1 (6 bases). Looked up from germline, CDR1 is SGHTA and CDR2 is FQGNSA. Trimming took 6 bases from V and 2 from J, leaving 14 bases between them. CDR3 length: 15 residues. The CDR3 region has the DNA TGTGCCAGCAGGGTGGACCCAGGGGCTGGAAACACCATATATTTT. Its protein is CASRVDPGAGNTIYF.

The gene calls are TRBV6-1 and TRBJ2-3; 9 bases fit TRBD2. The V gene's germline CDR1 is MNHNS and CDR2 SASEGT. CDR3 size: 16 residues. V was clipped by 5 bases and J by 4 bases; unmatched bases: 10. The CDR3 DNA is TGTGCCAGCAGTCTACCCCGAGCGGGGGGCCCAGATACGCAGTATTTT. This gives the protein CASSLPRAGGPDTQYF.

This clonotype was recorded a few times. DNA for the CDR3: TGCGCCAGCAGCCCCTCAGAGACCATGAACACTGAAGCTTTCTTT. Amino acid sequence: CASSPSETMNTEAFF. The chain employs TRBV5-1 and TRBJ1-1; D remains unclear. There are 15 residues in the CDR3. Trimming stripped 4 bases from V and 0 bases from J, with 13 bases between. CDR1 SGHRS and CDR2 YFSETQ come from the germline V gene. The entire variable domain, with the rest obtained from reference TRBV5-1 and TRBJ1-1, is as follows: KAGVTQTPRYLIKTRGQQVTLSCSPISGHRSVSWYQQTPGQGLQFLFEYFSETQRNKGNFPGRFSGRQFSNSRSEMNVSTLELGDSALYLCASSPSETMNTEAFFGQGTRLTVV.

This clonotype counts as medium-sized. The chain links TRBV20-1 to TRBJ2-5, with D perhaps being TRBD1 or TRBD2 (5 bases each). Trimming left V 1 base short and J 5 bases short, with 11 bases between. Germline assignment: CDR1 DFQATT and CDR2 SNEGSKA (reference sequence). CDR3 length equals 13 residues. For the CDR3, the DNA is TGCAGTGCTAGAGTGACGGGGACCGAGACCCAGTACTTC. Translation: CSARVTGTETQYF.

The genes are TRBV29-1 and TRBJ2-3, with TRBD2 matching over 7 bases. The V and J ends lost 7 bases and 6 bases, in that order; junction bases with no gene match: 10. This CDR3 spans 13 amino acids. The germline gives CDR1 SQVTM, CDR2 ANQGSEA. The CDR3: CSENGGMGDTQYF. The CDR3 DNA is TGCAGCGAAAACGGGGGGATGGGTGATACGCAGTATTTT.

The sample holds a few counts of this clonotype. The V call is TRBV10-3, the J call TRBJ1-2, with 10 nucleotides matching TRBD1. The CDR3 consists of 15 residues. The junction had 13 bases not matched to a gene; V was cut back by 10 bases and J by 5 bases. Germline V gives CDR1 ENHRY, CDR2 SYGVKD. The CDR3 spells CATDLRDRGVYGYTF. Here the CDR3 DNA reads TGTGCCACCGACCTCAGGGACAGGGGTGTATATGGCTACACCTTC.

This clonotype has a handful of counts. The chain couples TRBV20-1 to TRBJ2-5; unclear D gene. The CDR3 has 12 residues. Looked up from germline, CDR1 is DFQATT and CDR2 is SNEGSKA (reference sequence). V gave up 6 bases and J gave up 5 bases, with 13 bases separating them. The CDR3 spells CSAENRRETQYF. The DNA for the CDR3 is TGCAGTGCCGAAAATCGGCGCGAGACCCAGTACTTC.

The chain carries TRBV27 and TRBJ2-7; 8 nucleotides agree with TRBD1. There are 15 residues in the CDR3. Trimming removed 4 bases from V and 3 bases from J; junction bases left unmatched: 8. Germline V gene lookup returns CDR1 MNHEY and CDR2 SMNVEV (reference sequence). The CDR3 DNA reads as TGTGCCAGCAGTTACTCCGGGACAGGACGCTACGAGCAGTACTTC. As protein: CASSYSGTGRYEQYF.

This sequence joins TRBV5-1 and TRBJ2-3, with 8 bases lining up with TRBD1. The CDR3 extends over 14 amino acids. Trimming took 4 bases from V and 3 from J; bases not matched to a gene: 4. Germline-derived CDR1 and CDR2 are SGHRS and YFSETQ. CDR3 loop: CASSDTGGTDTQYF. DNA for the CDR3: TGCGCCAGCAGCGATACAGGGGGGACAGATACGCAGTATTTT.